This note documents a single T cell receptor beta chain sequence. Donors had localized lung adenocarcinoma, a non-small cell lung cancer. The source of the sample is a study of CD4 and CD8 cells across lung adenocarcinoma regions. One entry per CDR3 protein results from TCRdb running MiXCR on the PCR reads. Found here are about 18,000 distinct CDR3 sequences, approximately 50% of them singletons; the top ten hold around a third. Germline CDR1 and CDR2: MNHNS and SASEGT. Trimming took 6 bases from V and 0 from J; bases not matched to a gene: 7. The CDR3 extends over 16 amino acids. This sequence joins TRBV6-1 and TRBJ2-1; 8 nucleotides align to TRBD2. The sequenced material came from CD8+ T cells from the margin of a lung tumor. This receptor was obtained from a male donor with lung adenocarcinoma. The CD4 and CD8 labels of this study may be unreliable. In nucleotides, the CDR3 is TGTGCCAGCAGCCGGAAAAGCGGGAGCTCCTACAATGAGCAGTTCTTC. Translation: CASSRKSGSSYNEQFF.